The T cell receptor (beta chain) under discussion was sequenced for a study of blood T cell repertoires in COVID-19. Assay used: immunoSEQ multiplex PCR; TCRdb lists only in-frame clones, some missing. The sample contains about 270,000 clones, more than 75% of which appear only once. To note about this clone: The sample has other DNA sequences that encode this CDR3 too.

Source material: peripheral blood. The clonotype originates from a man aged 40-55 years with active or convalescent COVID-19.

CDR3 amino acids: CASSLGGASTDTQYF. In DNA, the CDR3 is TGTGCCAGTAGTCTGGGGGGAGCTAGCACAGATACGCAGTATTTT. This chain joins TRBV19 and TRBJ2-3; D might be TRBD2 (6 bases). Germline V CDR1 and CDR2: LNHDA, SQIVND (reference sequence). This CDR3 has 15 amino acids. The ends were cut back, 5 bases at V and 0 bases at J, with 12 bases in the middle.